This entry describes one T cell receptor beta chain. Clones were sequenced by immunoSEQ multiplex PCR, and TCRdb holds only the in-frame ones, with some missing. In the table there are roughly 180,000 clones, roughly 92% of which are singletons. This specimen comes from a study of T cell responses to AZD1222 COVID-19 vaccine. The source is an adult who received the AZD1222 COVID-19 vaccine. The sample here was peripheral blood, taken 28 days after the second AZD1222 dose.

CDR3 nucleotides: TGTGCCAGCAAGGGGAACAGGGGCCCCATAAACTATGGCTACACCTTC. It specifies CASKGNRGPINYGYTF. The chain combines TRBV2 with TRBJ1-2; 7 nucleotides line up with TRBD1. This CDR3 is 16 amino acids long. J was trimmed by 2 bases and V by 7 bases; bases with no gene match: 13. CDR1 SNHLY and CDR2 FYNNEI come from the germline V gene.